The 20 T cell receptor beta chains listed next were all sequenced from one sample in a study of neurological immune-mediated disorders. TCRdb redid the calling of the 5' RACE reads with MiXCR, one entry per CDR3 protein. The sample carries about 120,000 distinct CDR3 sequences, about 3.2% recorded once. The specimen was PBMCs. The receptors derive from a woman aged 30 to 39 with multiple sclerosis.

In its sample, this clonotype was seen many times. The chain couples TRBV29-1 to TRBJ1-2; D may be TRBD1 (5 bases). V shed 7 bases and J shed 2 bases, with 14 bases lying between them. Germline V CDR1 and CDR2: SQVTM, ANQGSEA. CDR3 length: 13 residues. The CDR3, as DNA: TGCAGCGCCCAAGGGGCCTTAAACTATGGCTACACCTTC. Amino acid sequence: CSAQGALNYGYTF.

This clonotype has ten or more counts. This sequence joins TRBV10-2 and TRBJ1-2; D is perhaps TRBD1 (6 bases). Trimming cost V 2 bases and J 4 bases, with 8 bases left between them. Germline V gives CDR1 WSHSY, CDR2 SAAADI. This CDR3 is built from 13 residues. CDR3 sequence (DNA): TGCGCCAGCAGTGAGCAGGGGCTCTATGGCTACACCTTC. It translates to CASSEQGLYGYTF.

This clonotype appeared many times. The rearrangement links TRBV12-3 or TRBV12-4 to TRBJ2-5; the D is unclear. With 5 bases removed from V and 5 bases from J, the gap between germline ends came to 12 bases. This CDR3 spans 13 amino acids. CDR3 protein: CASSPQVRETQYF. The CDR3 DNA reads as TGTGCCAGCAGTCCTCAGGTTCGGGAGACCCAGTACTTC.

This clonotype has a count of ten or more. The chain links TRBV19 to TRBJ1-5; tentative D call: TRBD1 (5 bases). Trimming took off 8 bases at V and 7 bases at J, with 21 bases between the two ends. The CDR3 has 15 amino acids. The germline V gene encodes CDR1 LNHDA and CDR2 SQIVND (reference sequence). CDR3 sequence (DNA): TGTGCCAGTCAAAAGGGCAGGGAGTGGCGGCAGCCCCAGCATTTT. Amino acids: CASQKGREWRQPQHF.

There are many counts of this clonotype. The J gene is TRBJ2-1, the V gene TRBV20-1; D not certain. The CDR3 length is 12 residues. Germline CDR1 reads DFQATT; CDR2 reads SNEGSKA (reference sequence). V was pared by 5 bases and J by 2 bases, with 7 bases between. The CDR3 sequence: CSADDTYNEQFF. CDR3 sequence (DNA): TGCAGTGCTGATGACACCTACAATGAGCAGTTCTTC.

There are many counts of this clonotype. The rearrangement links TRBV5-5 to TRBJ2-7, with a tentative D call TRBD1 (5 bases). The CDR3 is 14 residues long. Germline V gene data show CDR1 as SGHKS and CDR2 as YYEKEE (reference sequence). Trimming pared 2 bases from V and 2 bases from J, leaving 11 bases between. CDR3 loop: CASSFTGLPYEQYF. The CDR3 coding sequence is TGTGCCAGCAGCTTCACAGGTCTCCCCTACGAGCAGTACTTC. Looking up the rest from reference TRBV5-5 and TRBJ2-7 gives the full variable domain: DAGVTQSPTHLIKTRGQQVTLRCSPISGHKSVSWYQQVLGQGPQFIFQYYEKEERGRGNFPDRFSARQFPNYSSELNVNALLLGDSALYLCASSFTGLPYEQYFGPGTRLTVT.

This clonotype was detected many times. The chain recombines TRBV4-1 with TRBJ1-2; D is ambiguous. CDR3 length: 16 amino acids. The germline V gene encodes CDR1 MGHRA and CDR2 YSYEKL. Trimming cost V 0 bases and J 3 bases, with 14 bases left between them. The CDR3 loop is CASSQDEWNTYYGYTF. CDR3 in DNA: TGCGCCAGCAGCCAAGATGAATGGAACACGTACTATGGCTACACCTTC.

This clonotype was seen at least ten times. The chain links TRBV7-2 to TRBJ2-7; D possibly corresponds to TRBD1 (5 bases). Trimming removed 4 bases at V and 3 bases at J, with 10 bases between. Germline V gene sequence: CDR1 SGHTA, CDR2 FQGNSA. CDR3 length: 13 residues. The CDR3 is CASSSTESYEQYF. The CDR3 DNA reads as TGTGCCAGCAGCTCGACAGAGAGCTACGAGCAGTACTTC. Complete variable domain (other parts from reference TRBV7-2 and TRBJ2-7): GAGVSQSPSNKVTEKGKDVELRCDPISGHTALYWYRQSLGQGLEFLIYFQGNSAPDKSGLPSDRFSAERTGGSVSTLTIQRTQQEDSAVYLCASSSTESYEQYFGPGTRLTVT.

This clonotype was recorded at least ten times. The CDR3 region has the DNA TGCGCCAGCAGCTTGGCCAAGACTAACTATGGCTACACCTTC. Amino acids: CASSLAKTNYGYTF. This sequence joins TRBV5-1 and TRBJ1-2; no clear D. Per germline, CDR1 SGHRS and CDR2 YFSETQ. CDR3 length: 14 amino acids. V was shortened by 0 bases and J by 0 bases, with 6 bases between the two germline ends.

This clonotype was recorded at least ten times. V gene TRBV7-9 combines with J gene TRBJ2-1; 9 bases are a match to TRBD2. This CDR3 is 19 amino acids long. With 0 bases clipped from V and 0 bases from J, the junction kept 9 bases outside the gene matches. CDR1 and CDR2 from the germline V gene are SEHNR and FQNEAQ (reference sequence). The CDR3 region has the DNA TGTGCCAGCAGCTTAGCTGGACTAGCGAGCGATGTCTCCTACAATGAGCAGTTCTTC. Its protein product is CASSLAGLASDVSYNEQFF.

This clonotype appeared many times. This rearrangement joins TRBV10-3 to TRBJ2-7; the match to TRBD1 covers 7 bases. The CDR3 has 15 amino acids. Per germline, CDR1 ENHRY and CDR2 SYGVKD. Trimming removed 3 bases from V and 4 bases from J; junction bases left unmatched: 9. The CDR3 nucleotides read TGTGCCATCAGTGATCCCCCGGGACAGATATACGAGCAGTACTTC. Its translation is CAISDPPGQIYEQYF.

This clonotype appeared many times. The J gene is TRBJ2-3, the V gene TRBV27; D gene unclear. Deletions cut 2 bases from V and 2 bases from J, with 8 bases between. The CDR3 runs 14 residues. In germline, CDR1 is MNHEY, CDR2 SMNVEV (reference sequence). The CDR3 region has the DNA TGTGCCAGCAGTTTAATGCAGGCCACAGATACGCAGTATTTT. It encodes CASSLMQATDTQYF.

Many counts were recorded for this clonotype. The gene calls are TRBV5-6 and TRBJ1-4; D ambiguous. CDR3 size: 14 residues. Trimming stripped 1 base from V and 7 bases from J, with 11 bases between. Looked up from germline, CDR1 is SGHDT and CDR2 is YYEEEE. The CDR3 protein is CASSLWDLGEKLFF. The CDR3 region has the DNA TGTGCCAGCAGCTTGTGGGATCTGGGTGAAAAACTGTTTTTT.

Many counts were recorded for this clonotype. V and J are TRBV7-9 and TRBJ2-7; 13 nucleotides agree with TRBD2. The CDR3 length is 16 residues. Germline V CDR1 and CDR2: SEHNR, FQNEAQ (reference sequence). With 5 bases clipped from V and 4 bases from J, the junction kept 8 bases outside the gene matches. The CDR3 region has the DNA TGTGCCAGCAGCCGCGGACTAGCGGGGGACCTTTACGAGCAGTACTTC. As protein: CASSRGLAGDLYEQYF.

This clonotype was detected many times. The chain carries TRBV20-1 and TRBJ2-5; 10 nucleotides match TRBD2. Looked up from germline, CDR1 is DFQATT and CDR2 is SNEGSKA (reference sequence). The CDR3 extends over 15 amino acids. The V segment lost 0 bases and the J segment 4 bases; nucleotides outside the gene matches: 5. CDR3 residues: CSARDPSGGVETQYF. CDR3 in DNA: TGCAGTGCTAGAGATCCTAGCGGGGGAGTAGAGACCCAGTACTTC.

This clonotype was recorded only once. A single base separates this from a much larger clone, so it may be a read error. This chain uses TRBV20-1 with TRBJ1-1; perhaps TRBD1 as D (5 bases). Germline CDR1 DFQATT, CDR2 SNEGSKA (reference sequence). The CDR3 has 14 amino acids. CDR3 region: CSVRDGAIGAEAFF. In DNA, the CDR3 is TGCAGTGTTAGAGATGGGGCGATAGGCGCTGAAGCTTTCTTT.

This clonotype was recorded at least ten times. CDR3 protein: CSAPTGGYPYEQYF. The CDR3 region has the DNA TGCAGTGCTCCTACAGGGGGTTATCCCTACGAGCAGTACTTC. The V gene is TRBV20-1, the J gene TRBJ2-7; 8 nucleotides line up with TRBD1. Per germline, CDR1 DFQATT and CDR2 SNEGSKA (reference sequence). The length of the CDR3 is 14 residues. The trim removed 5 bases at V and 2 bases at J, leaving 8 bases unmatched.

V is TRBV5-6 and J is TRBJ1-4; possibly TRBD1 for D (6 bases). Germline V lookup: CDR1 SGHDT, CDR2 YYEEEE. V lost 4 bases and J 0 bases, leaving 13 bases between the germline ends. This CDR3 spans 16 amino acids. CDR3 loop: CASSPRRQATNEKLFF. In DNA form, the CDR3 reads TGTGCCAGCAGCCCTAGAAGACAGGCAACTAATGAAAAACTGTTTTTT.

Ten or more counts support this clonotype. V and J are TRBV10-3 and TRBJ1-4; 7 nucleotides agree with TRBD1. After removal of 6 bases from V and 6 bases from J, the junction contained 10 bases not matched to a gene. CDR1 is ENHRY and CDR2 is SYGVKD in the germline V gene. This CDR3 region has 15 residues. The CDR3 here is CAISALTGRDEKLFF. The CDR3 nucleotides read TGTGCCATCAGCGCTCTGACAGGGAGAGATGAAAAACTGTTTTTT.

This clonotype was counted at least ten times. The chain couples TRBV20-1 to TRBJ1-5; 7 positions match TRBD1. V lost 6 bases and J lost 5; bases outside the gene matches: 10. Germline loops: CDR1 DFQATT, CDR2 SNEGSKA (reference sequence). The CDR3 contains 14 residues. The CDR3 sequence is CSAPGTDHDQPQHF. CDR3 DNA: TGCAGTGCACCCGGGACAGACCATGATCAGCCCCAGCATTTT.